Listed below are T cell receptor beta chains from one sample, sequenced in a study of cytomegalovirus exposure and HLA in healthy donors. Assay: immunoSEQ multiplex PCR; the TCRdb copy retains only in-frame clones and omits some. Among roughly 130,000 clones, 80% to 85% were seen once, and the ten largest hold around 2%. The specimen was PBMCs. The receptor set was obtained from a man younger than 40 in good health and CMV-seronegative. CDR3s include the opening cysteine and the closing phenylalanine or tryptophan. Each record gives: V gene, CDR3 protein.

>TRBV5-8
CASSLLRGNSPLHF
>TRBV5-1
CASSGTGGGRRGGRSEQFF
>TRBV6-5
CASRPLAGGRETQYF
>TRBV10-3
CAISERIGLKNTEAFF
>TRBV6-6
CASDPGGTIHTQYF
>TRBV10-1
CASSRGGEQFF
>TRBV2
CASSEASILGYEQYF
>TRBV5-6
CASSLLAYTGELFF
>TRBV28
CASYRGSGSYEQYF
>TRBV28
CASSRGEGTESNQPQHF
>TRBV6-5
CASRPLGAMNTEAFF
>TRBV12-5
CASGLVRSGAAIEPQHF
>TRBV6-1
CASSADRGRLYGYTF
>TRBV11-2
CASSLVNTGWPGELFF
>TRBV4-1
CASSQVGSPPPGYTF
>TRBV4-3
CASSQDLDRGRDEKLFF
>TRBV7-9
CASITGRGDYSEAFF
>TRBV15
CATSGTSGYNEQFF
>TRBV7-9
CASSLNPGEQYF
>TRBV7-6
CASSLLSDRGAEAFF
>TRBV5-4
CASSLGRSFSGNTIYF
>TRBV19
CASTLAGHTNTEAFF
>TRBV6-5
CASHPGRVRGNEQFF
>TRBV19
CASSTSRGSDGQYF
>TRBV27
CASSLELSNQPQHF
>TRBV5-1
CASSLYRGSDEQYF
>TRBV13
CASSLAGTGVFQETQYF
>TRBV10-3
CAIRPQGSPDSGELFF
>TRBV19
CASSMGLLLAKNIQYF
>TRBV5-1
CASSSGQGRRNEQYF
>TRBV5-1
CASSLQGRTEAFF
>TRBV5-1
CASSGGQGLTEAFF
>TRBV7-2
CASSLEAGHSYEQYF
>TRBV7-6
CASSYDGGNSPLHF
>TRBV2
CASSEMPGFYQPQHF
>TRBV28
CASRLAGGRSEQFF
>TRBV6-1
CASGIGTGLEQQYF
>TRBV30
CAWSVGLQAGANVLTF
>TRBV7-6
CASSSGGRYEQYF
>TRBV25-1
CASSEYSYRQYF
>TRBV29-1
CSARTGAHSGANVLTF
>TRBV6-1
CATRQGDRGTDTQYF
>TRBV10-2
CASSESGITNYGYTF
>TRBV4-2
CASSQGPAGRGAYNEQFF
>TRBV5-1
CASSLEPGLYYEQYF
>TRBV4-3
CASSQGGQGVGELFF
>TRBV10-3
CAISESRVSSDRGHNEQFF
>TRBV6-5
CASSYLTGELFF
>TRBV1
CTSSQGGEQGNGEPQHF
>TRBV5-1
CASSPWDSYNEQFF
>TRBV28
CASSSQGVGYTF
>TRBV6-5
CASTSVPATGRTFF
>TRBV5-4
CASSAGQPSSYNEQFF
>TRBV5-6
CASSGRGGQIYEQYF
>TRBV30
CAWSVLKADTQYF
>TRBV5-1
CASSLVVGARQYF
>TRBV7-6
CASSPRTSGSPSNEQFF